A selection of T cell receptor beta chains follows, all from one sample in a study of shared clonotypes between healthy human individuals. The repertoire was sequenced with immunoSEQ multiplex PCR; TCRdb's copy has only in-frame clones and lacks some. Among around 350,000 clones, less than 75% were seen once, and the ten largest hold more than 9%. Source material: memory CD4+ T cells sorted from blood. The source of these receptors is a man aged 25-40 years in good health. CDR3s include the opening cysteine and the closing phenylalanine or tryptophan. Each record gives: D gene, clone size, CDR3 length, J gene, V gene, CDR3 protein, CDR3 DNA. A D gene is named only where the DNA matches it firmly. The listing skips clone size in some rows; elsewhere it reads once, few, many or a size class.

>-|-|13|TRBJ2-1|TRBV13
CASSPRGGNEQFF
TGTGCCAGCAGCCCCCGGGGTGGGAATGAGCAGTTCTTC
>-|-|13|TRBJ2-7|TRBV19
CASSEQRSYEQYF
TGTGCCAGTAGTGAACAACGATCCTACGAGCAGTACTTC
>TRBD2|-|13|TRBJ2-5|TRBV11-3
CASSPSGGETQYF
TGTGCCAGCAGCCCCTCCGGGGGGGAGACCCAGTACTTC
>-|few|10|TRBJ1-2|TRBV7-2
CASSPRGYTF
TGTGCCAGCAGCCCACGGGGCTACACCTTC
>TRBD1|-|15|TRBJ1-6|TRBV6-1
CASSGQGSYNSPLHF
TGTGCCAGCTCAGGACAGGGCTCCTATAATTCACCCCTCCACTTT
>-|-|14|TRBJ1-1|TRBV7-2
CASSLGNKDTEAFF
TGTGCCAGCAGCTTAGGGAACAAAGACACTGAAGCTTTCTTT
>-|-|14|TRBJ1-3|TRBV2
CASSATVSGNTIYF
TGTGCCAGCAGCGCGACTGTCTCTGGAAACACCATATATTTT
>TRBD1|-|18|TRBJ2-2|TRBV5-8
CASSLSGTGALWTGELFF
TGTGCCAGCAGCTTGTCCGGGACAGGGGCTTTATGGACCGGGGAGCTGTTTTTT
>-|many|14|TRBJ1-1|TRBV19
CASNSHRENTEAFF
TGTGCCAGTAACAGTCACAGGGAGAACACTGAAGCTTTCTTT
>TRBD2|-|17|TRBJ2-7|TRBV2
CASSVGRGAVIGDEQYF
TGTGCCAGCAGTGTGGGGCGGGGGGCGGTTATCGGCGACGAGCAGTACTTC
>-|-|15|TRBJ1-1|TRBV4-1
CASSQIGLIDTEAFF
TGCGCCAGCAGCCAAATAGGGCTGATCGATACTGAAGCTTTCTTT
>TRBD2|-|14|TRBJ2-7|TRBV7-3
CASSLAGGYGEQYF
TGTGCCAGCAGTCTAGCGGGAGGCTATGGCGAGCAGTACTTC
>-|-|11|TRBJ2-7|TRBV6-5
CASSRPSEQYF
TGTGCCAGCAGTCGACCAAGCGAGCAGTACTTC
>-|-|15|TRBJ2-3|TRBV11-2
CASQRGSSRTDTQYF
TGTGCCAGCCAAAGGGGCTCTTCCCGCACAGATACGCAGTATTTT
>TRBD2|-|15|TRBJ2-2|TRBV14
CASSYGLGRTGELFF
TGTGCCAGCAGCTATGGACTAGGTCGGACCGGGGAGCTGTTTTTT
>-|-|14|TRBJ2-7|TRBV7-9
CASSPRWESYEQYF
TGTGCCAGCAGCCCACGGTGGGAGTCTTACGAGCAGTACTTC
>-|-|15|TRBJ2-1|TRBV5-8
CASSLGGTLYNEQFF
TGTGCCAGCAGCCTCGGCGGGACACTCTACAATGAGCAGTTCTTC
>-|-|15|TRBJ1-1|TRBV6-6
CASIPNPPRNTEAFF
TGTGCCAGCATTCCGAACCCCCCGAGGAACACTGAAGCTTTCTTT
>-|-|14|TRBJ1-4|TRBV10-3
CAARSDSQNEKLFF
TGTGCCGCGCGATCGGACAGCCAAAATGAAAAACTGTTTTTT
>-|-|16|TRBJ2-2|TRBV11-3
CASSPGDRTGTGELFF
TGTGCCAGCAGCCCTGGAGATAGGACCGGCACCGGGGAGCTGTTTTTT
>-|few|13|TRBJ2-1|TRBV10-2
CASSERGYNEQFF
TGCGCCAGCAGTGAGCGCGGTTACAATGAGCAGTTCTTC
>-|few|13|TRBJ2-1|TRBV7-7
CASSFRRGNEQFF
TGTGCCAGCAGCTTCCGGCGGGGCAATGAGCAGTTCTTC
>TRBD2|-|17|TRBJ2-2|TRBV18
CASSPPGLAGGTGELFF
TGTGCCAGCTCACCTCCGGGACTAGCGGGAGGTACCGGGGAGCTGTTTTTT
>TRBD2|-|16|TRBJ2-6|TRBV19
CASSISGGSGANVLTF
TGTGCCAGTAGTATATCGGGGGGCTCTGGGGCCAACGTCCTGACTTTC
>-|-|14|TRBJ1-2|TRBV5-1
CASSLTTGTYGYTF
TGCGCCAGCAGCTTAACAACAGGGACCTATGGCTACACCTTC
>-|-|11|TRBJ2-1|TRBV29-1
CSPLRHNEQFF
TGCAGCCCACTCCGCCACAATGAGCAGTTCTTC
>-|-|11|TRBJ2-5|TRBV14
CASSQDGTQYF
TGTGCCAGCAGCCAAGATGGGACCCAGTACTTC
>TRBD2|few|18|TRBJ2-5|TRBV15
CATSPLSFGTSGQETQYF
TGTGCCACCAGCCCTCTCTCCTTCGGGACTAGCGGCCAAGAGACCCAGTACTTC
>-|-|15|TRBJ1-1|TRBV4-1
CASSQDRRDNTEAFF
TGCGCCAGCAGCCAAGATCGGAGGGACAACACTGAAGCTTTCTTT
>TRBD1|-|18|TRBJ2-2|TRBV11-3
CASSSASGTGVNTGELFF
TGTGCCAGCAGCTCGGCCTCCGGGACAGGGGTTAACACCGGGGAGCTGTTTTTT
>-|-|12|TRBJ1-2|TRBV29-1
CSVDRGGDSYTF
TGCAGCGTTGACCGGGGAGGGGATAGCTACACCTTC
>-|once|13|TRBJ2-5|TRBV6-6
CASSSRVLETQYF
TGTGCCAGCAGTTCCAGGGTTTTGGAGACCCAGTACTTC
>-|-|14|TRBJ2-5|TRBV5-1
CASSHGRDQETQYF
TGCGCCAGCAGCCACGGACGGGACCAAGAGACCCAGTACTTC
>-|-|15|TRBJ2-5|TRBV11-2
CASSLVLAGAETQYF
TGTGCCAGCAGCTTAGTACTTGCGGGCGCGGAGACCCAGTACTTC
>-|-|16|TRBJ2-5|TRBV28
CASSSSIPYYAETQYF
TGTGCCAGCAGTTCATCTATCCCCTATTATGCAGAGACCCAGTACTTC
>TRBD2|once|14|TRBJ2-5|TRBV2
CASSGTSVQETQYF
TGTGCCAGCAGTGGCACTAGCGTACAAGAGACCCAGTACTTC
>-|-|14|TRBJ1-1|TRBV7-9
CASSRGLLGTEAFF
TGTGCCAGCAGCAGAGGTCTGCTGGGGACTGAAGCTTTCTTT
>-|-|13|TRBJ1-5|TRBV6-5
CASSREASGPQHF
TGTGCCAGCAGTAGAGAGGCGTCGGGCCCCCAGCATTTT
>-|-|17|TRBJ1-1|TRBV5-1
CASSFTAGSRPNTEAFF
TGCGCCAGCAGCTTCACCGCGGGGTCTAGACCGAACACTGAAGCTTTCTTT
>-|-|15|TRBJ1-1|TRBV7-2
CASSLGRVKNTEAFF
TGTGCCAGCAGCTTAGGACGGGTAAAGAACACTGAAGCTTTCTTT
>TRBD2|-|16|TRBJ2-3|TRBV2
CASSLTSGRALDTQYF
TGTGCCAGCAGTCTGACTAGCGGGAGGGCCCTCGATACGCAGTATTTT
>-|-|14|TRBJ1-2|TRBV28
CASSASQPSYGYTF
TGTGCCAGCAGTGCAAGCCAGCCGTCCTATGGCTACACCTTC
>-|once|15|TRBJ1-1|TRBV5-4
CASSSRVSGGTEAFF
TGTGCCAGCAGCTCCAGGGTTTCCGGCGGGACTGAAGCTTTCTTT
>TRBD2|-|15|TRBJ2-7|TRBV5-1
CASSLLPSGPYEQYF
TGCGCCAGCAGCTTGTTGCCTAGCGGCCCCTACGAGCAGTACTTC
>-|-|11|TRBJ1-1|TRBV10-3
CAISSMSEAFF
TGTGCCATCAGTTCTATGTCTGAAGCTTTCTTT
>TRBD2|-|15|TRBJ2-1|TRBV5-5
CASSPLAGGYNEQFF
TGTGCCAGCAGCCCGCTAGCGGGAGGCTACAATGAGCAGTTCTTC
>-|-|17|TRBJ2-6|TRBV4-3
CASSQELASAGANVLTF
TGCGCCAGCAGCCAAGAATTAGCCAGTGCTGGGGCCAACGTCCTGACTTTC
>-|-|14|TRBJ2-3|TRBV7-9
CASSWTDSEDTQYF
TGTGCCAGCAGCTGGACTGATAGCGAGGATACGCAGTATTTT